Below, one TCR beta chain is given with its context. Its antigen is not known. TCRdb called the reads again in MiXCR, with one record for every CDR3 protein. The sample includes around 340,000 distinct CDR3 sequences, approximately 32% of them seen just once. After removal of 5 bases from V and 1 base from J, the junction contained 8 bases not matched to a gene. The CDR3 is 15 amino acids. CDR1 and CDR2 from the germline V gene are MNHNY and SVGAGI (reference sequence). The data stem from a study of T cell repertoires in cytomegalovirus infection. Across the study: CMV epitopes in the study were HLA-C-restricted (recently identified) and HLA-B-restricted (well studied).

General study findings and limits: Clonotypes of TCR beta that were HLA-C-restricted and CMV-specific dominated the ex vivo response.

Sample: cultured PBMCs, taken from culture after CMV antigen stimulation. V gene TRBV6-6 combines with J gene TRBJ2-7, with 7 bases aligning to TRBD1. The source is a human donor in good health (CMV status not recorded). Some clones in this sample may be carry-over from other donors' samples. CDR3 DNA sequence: TGTGCCAGCAGTCCGTACCCAGGGGGATCCTACGAGCAGTACTTC. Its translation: CASSPYPGGSYEQYF.